The 25 T cell receptor beta chains reported below all come from one sample, sequenced in a study of shared clonotypes between healthy human individuals. Some clones are missing from TCRdb's copy, which holds only in-frame ones; the method was immunoSEQ multiplex PCR. In the table there are millions of clones, 85% to 95% of which are singletons. Material for sequencing was naive CD4+ T cells sorted from blood. Subset noted: CD45RA+ positively selected. The receptors derive from a man between 18 and 29 years old in good health.

V and J are TRBV19 and TRBJ2-1, with 8 bases matching TRBD2. In germline, CDR1 is LNHDA, CDR2 SQIVND (reference sequence). The CDR3 is made up of 17 amino acids. Trimming removed 1 base from V and 10 bases from J; junction bases left unmatched: 15. The CDR3 bases are TGTGCCAGTAGTATAGCCCTTGAGCGGGAGAAACCGTTCGAGCAGTTCTTC. This encodes CASSIALEREKPFEQFF.

The chain uses TRBV2 and TRBJ2-7, with D unclear. The CDR3 contains 15 residues. V gave up 6 bases and J gave up 3 bases, with 18 bases separating them. CDR1 is SNHLY and CDR2 is FYNNEI in the germline V gene. Here the CDR3 reads CASRSKPAGSYEQYF. CDR3 nucleotides: TGTGCCAGCAGATCTAAACCGGCAGGTAGCTACGAGCAGTACTTC.

This clone was seen just once. The chain links TRBV11-2 to TRBJ1-2; TRBD1 matches at 7 bases. Unmatched junction bases numbered 5, after V lost 4 bases and J lost 0 bases. The CDR3 is 15 residues long. Per the germline V gene, CDR1 is SGHAT and CDR2 is FQNNGV. This CDR3 is CASSSDRASNYGYTF. As DNA, the CDR3 is TGTGCCAGCAGCTCCGACAGGGCTTCTAACTATGGCTACACCTTC.

The chain couples TRBV27 to TRBJ1-2; TRBD1 aligns across 10 bases. Germline-derived CDR1 and CDR2 are MNHEY and SMNVEV (reference sequence). The CDR3 is made up of 14 amino acids. V lost 8 bases and J lost 4; bases outside the gene matches: 7. The CDR3 here is CASGGQGSSYGYTF. CDR3 in DNA: TGTGCCAGCGGGGGACAGGGGTCTTCCTATGGCTACACCTTC.

The gene calls are TRBV10-3 and TRBJ2-3; maybe TRBD2 (5 bases). The CDR3 has 13 residues. Germline values: CDR1 ENHRY, CDR2 SYGVKD. V was pared by 6 bases and J by 4 bases, with 11 bases between. The CDR3 reads CAISPSSADTQYF. The DNA of the CDR3 is TGTGCCATCAGCCCTAGCAGTGCAGATACGCAGTATTTT.

This rearrangement joins TRBV19 to TRBJ1-2; D may be TRBD1 (6 bases). Per germline, CDR1 LNHDA and CDR2 SQIVND (reference sequence). V shed 3 bases and J shed 4 bases, with 15 bases lying between them. The length of the CDR3 is 15 residues. DNA for the CDR3: TGTGCCAGTAGTATCCGGACAGTCGGGGGCTATGGCTACACCTTC. It yields the protein CASSIRTVGGYGYTF.

This rearrangement joins TRBV30 to TRBJ2-7, with 7 bases matching TRBD2. The CDR3 is 14 amino acids. From germline, CDR1 is GTSNPN and CDR2 SVGIG (reference sequence). The trim removed 2 bases at V and 2 bases at J, leaving 6 bases unmatched. DNA of the CDR3: TGTGCCTGGAGTTTGGGAGGGGCCGCCTACGAGCAGTACTTC. It encodes CAWSLGGAAYEQYF.

Worth noting for this clone: The sample holds other DNA sequences that translate to the same CDR3. The chain combines TRBV9 with TRBJ1-1; D possibly corresponds to TRBD1 (6 bases). The CDR3 covers 15 residues. V shed 0 bases and J shed 1 base, with 10 bases lying between them. In germline, CDR1 is SGDLS, CDR2 YYNGEE. CDR3 region: CASSVGTGKNTEAFF. The DNA of the CDR3 is TGTGCCAGCAGCGTAGGTACAGGGAAGAACACTGAAGCTTTCTTT. The whole variable domain, filled in from reference TRBV9 and TRBJ1-1, reads DSGVTQTPKHLITATGQRVTLRCSPRSGDLSVYWYQQSLDQGLQFLIQYYNGEERAKGNILERFSAQQFPDLHSELNLSSLELGDSALYFCASSVGTGKNTEAFFGQGTRLTVV.

The DNA of the CDR3 is TGTGCCAGCAGCTTTAGACAGGGGGTCCCTGAAGCTTTCTTT. Amino acid sequence: CASSFRQGVPEAFF. The chain couples TRBV5-6 to TRBJ1-1; the match to TRBD1 covers 9 bases. CDR3 length equals 14 residues. J lost 6 bases, V lost 2 bases, and 5 bases had no gene match. From germline, CDR1 is SGHDT and CDR2 YYEEEE.

The chain joins TRBV6-5 to TRBJ1-5; no definite D call. Germline V gene lookup returns CDR1 MNHEY and CDR2 SVGAGI. This CDR3 has 13 residues. The CDR3 region is CAAARESNQPQHF. In DNA, the CDR3 is TGTGCGGCTGCGAGGGAAAGCAATCAGCCCCAGCATTTT.

This clone was seen only once. The chain links TRBV6-1 to TRBJ2-3; D not certain. The V end lost 0 bases, the J end lost 0 bases, and 10 bases lay between the germline ends. CDR1 is MNHNS, CDR2 SASEGT, per germline. The CDR3 has 16 amino acids. The DNA of the CDR3 is TGTGCCAGCAGTGAAGCGAAGATTAGGAGCACAGATACGCAGTATTTT. As protein: CASSEAKIRSTDTQYF.

The count of this clone is one. The chain recombines TRBV5-8 with TRBJ2-7; D unresolved. Trimming left V 0 bases short and J 5 bases short, with 12 bases between. This CDR3 has 14 residues. Germline V gene lookup returns CDR1 SGHTS and CDR2 YDEGEE. The CDR3 sequence is CASSLVRNPDEQYF. DNA for the CDR3: TGTGCCAGCAGCTTGGTACGGAACCCGGACGAGCAGTACTTC.

With regard to this clone: Other DNA sequences from this sample encode an identical CDR3 as well. The chain has TRBV7-9 and TRBJ2-1; D possibly corresponds to TRBD2 (5 bases). V lost 0 bases and J lost 8, with 8 bases in between. The germline V gene encodes CDR1 SEHNR and CDR2 FQNEAQ (reference sequence). The CDR3 contains 13 residues. The CDR3 bases are TGTGCCAGCAGCTTAGCGGGAGTAGATGAGCAGTTCTTC. Encoded protein: CASSLAGVDEQFF. Supplemented by reference TRBV7-9 and TRBJ2-1, the full variable domain reads DTGVSQNPRHKITKRGQNVTFRCDPISEHNRLYWYRQTLGQGPEFLTYFQNEAQLEKSRLLSDRFSAERPKGSFSTLEIQRTEQGDSAMYLCASSLAGVDEQFFGPGTRLTVL.

The genes are TRBV5-1 and TRBJ2-2, with 7 bases matching TRBD2. CDR3 length: 15 amino acids. Germline trimming cut 3 bases from V and 4 bases from J; bases unmatched to any gene: 6. The germline gives CDR1 SGHRS, CDR2 YFSETQ. This chain's CDR3 is CASSWTRSSTGELFF. In DNA form, the CDR3 reads TGCGCCAGCAGCTGGACTAGATCGTCCACCGGGGAGCTGTTTTTT.

V usage is TRBV19 and J usage is TRBJ2-1; either TRBD1 or TRBD2 may supply D (6 bases each). In germline, CDR1 is LNHDA, CDR2 SQIVND (reference sequence). CDR3 length: 18 amino acids. Trimming took 3 bases from V and 7 from J, leaving 25 bases between them. DNA for the CDR3: TGTGCCAGTAGTATCAACAGATACGGGGGCCTACCCACAAATGAGCAGTTCTTC. This translates into CASSINRYGGLPTNEQFF.

This clone was seen only once. The chain employs TRBV4-1 and TRBJ1-4, with D uncertain. Germline V gene sequence: CDR1 MGHRA, CDR2 YSYEKL. This CDR3 has 12 residues. The germline V and J ends were trimmed by 3 bases and 10 bases, with 9 bases remaining between them. CDR3 in DNA: TGCGCCAGCAGCCAGTCGAACGGAAAACTGTTTTTT. It codes for CASSQSNGKLFF.

The chain couples TRBV4-1 to TRBJ1-5; weak D call: TRBD1 (5 bases). The CDR3 sequence is 20 residues long. The germline V and J ends were trimmed by 1 base and 7 bases, with 29 bases remaining between them. Germline CDR1 and CDR2: MGHRA and YSYEKL. CDR3 nucleotides: TGCGCCAGCAGCCAAGTACTCTTGATCGCGGTAGGGGAGCGGAGGCAGCCCCAGCATTTT. Amino acids: CASSQVLLIAVGERRQPQHF.

Here the CDR3 reads CASSLVGSNEQFF. In DNA, the CDR3 is TGTGCCAGCAGCTTAGTGGGGTCCAATGAGCAGTTCTTC. This chain links TRBV7-2 with TRBJ2-1; D is uncertain. Germline V gene sequence: CDR1 SGHTA, CDR2 FQGNSA. This CDR3 comprises 13 residues. Trimming pared 1 base from V and 6 bases from J, leaving 7 bases between.

This chain joins TRBV9 and TRBJ1-4, with 8 bases aligning to TRBD1. V lost 2 bases to trimming and J lost 8 bases; unmatched junction nucleotides: 8. There are 15 residues in the CDR3. Germline CDR1 is SGDLS and CDR2 is YYNGEE. The chain's CDR3 is CASSVRTGREEKLFF. In DNA, the CDR3 is TGTGCCAGCAGCGTCAGGACAGGGCGGGAGGAAAAACTGTTTTTT.

About this clone itself: Other DNA sequences in this sample translate to the same CDR3. V is TRBV28 and J is TRBJ1-1; D remains ambiguous. The CDR3 sequence is 12 residues long. The germline gives CDR1 MDHEN, CDR2 SYDVKM. Trimming left V 6 bases short and J 4 bases short, with 9 bases between. The CDR3 DNA follows: TGTGCCAGCAGCTTACTGGCCACTGAAGCTTTCTTT. Translating it yields CASSLLATEAFF.

The chain uses TRBV6-1 and TRBJ2-1; D may be TRBD2 (5 bases). Trimming took 7 bases from V and 0 from J, leaving 13 bases between them. This CDR3 region has 15 residues. Germline V gene lookup returns CDR1 MNHNS and CDR2 SASEGT. The CDR3 nucleotides are TGTGCCAGCACGCGTTGGGGAGCCTCCTACAATGAGCAGTTCTTC. Its protein product is CASTRWGASYNEQFF.

This clone was seen a single time. The rearrangement joins TRBV9 to TRBJ1-5, with D possibly matching TRBD1 (6 bases). CDR3 size: 15 residues. CDR1 and CDR2 (germline): SGDLS, YYNGEE. V was clipped by 0 bases and J by 4 bases, with 11 bases between them. The DNA for the CDR3 is TGTGCCAGCAGCGTAGGGACAGAGGCAAATCAGCCCCAGCATTTT. Amino acid sequence: CASSVGTEANQPQHF. The variable domain in full, completed from reference TRBV9 and TRBJ1-5, reads DSGVTQTPKHLITATGQRVTLRCSPRSGDLSVYWYQQSLDQGLQFLIQYYNGEERAKGNILERFSAQQFPDLHSELNLSSLELGDSALYFCASSVGTEANQPQHFGDGTRLSIL.

Note on this clone: Other DNA sequences within the sample encode an identical CDR3. CDR3 nucleotides: TGCGCCAGCAGCACGGGGACAGGGAACACCGGGGAGCTGTTTTTT. Amino acid sequence: CASSTGTGNTGELFF. This sequence joins TRBV5-1 and TRBJ2-2, with 8 bases matching TRBD1. The ends lost 4 bases at V and 1 base at J; junction bases unmatched: 3. Germline V CDR1 and CDR2: SGHRS, YFSETQ. The CDR3 is 15 residues long.

In the case of this clone: This CDR3 is also generated by other DNA sequences in the sample. This chain links TRBV5-1 with TRBJ2-5; D is unresolved. Germline V gene lookup returns CDR1 SGHRS and CDR2 YFSETQ. The CDR3 is 14 residues long. V lost 3 bases and J 0 bases, leaving 9 bases between the germline ends. CDR3 sequence (DNA): TGCGCCAGCAGCTCTCCGCCTAACCAAGAGACCCAGTACTTC. This gives the protein CASSSPPNQETQYF.

This chain links TRBV5-4 with TRBJ2-3, with TRBD2 matching 11 bases. With V trimmed by 5 bases and J by 2 bases, 16 bases remained unmatched. CDR1 and CDR2 from the germline V gene are SGHNT and YYREEE (reference sequence). The CDR3 sequence is 19 residues long. CDR3 DNA sequence: TGTGCCAGCAGTCAACGACTAGCGGGGAATCCCCGCGACACAGATACGCAGTATTTT. This sequence encodes CASSQRLAGNPRDTDTQYF.